Each of the 9 T cell receptor beta chains below was sequenced from the same sample in a study of shared clonotypes between healthy human individuals. The data were produced by immunoSEQ multiplex PCR, yet TCRdb's version contains in-frame clones alone and is incomplete. The sample consists of about 2.1 million clones, about 93% of them appearing once. CD45RO-negative CD8 cells positively selected for CCR7 made up the naive population, which excluded terminally differentiated effector memory CD45RA+ cells. Material for sequencing was naive CD8+ T cells from PBMCs. Receptors originate from a young man in good health. Some clones in this sample may be carry-over from other donors' samples.

The chain recombines TRBV5-1 with TRBJ2-7; 7 bases map to TRBD1. The ends lost 0 bases at V and 3 bases at J; junction bases unmatched: 3. The germline CDR1 and CDR2 sequences are SGHRS and YFSETQ. The CDR3 extends over 14 amino acids. Written as DNA, the CDR3 is TGCGCCAGCAGCTTGGGGGACAGATACTACGAGCAGTACTTC. Its translation: CASSLGDRYYEQYF.

CDR3 nucleotides: TGTGCCAGCAGCCAAGGGCTCAGGGCTAACTATGGCTACACCTTC. Translated: CASSQGLRANYGYTF. The rearrangement uses TRBV7-2 and TRBJ1-2; tentatively, D is TRBD1 (5 bases). V was pared by 5 bases and J by 0 bases, with 13 bases between. Germline CDR1 is SGHTA and CDR2 is FQGNSA. This CDR3 has 15 residues.

The chain couples TRBV29-1 to TRBJ2-7; 9 positions agree with TRBD1. CDR1 SQVTM and CDR2 ANQGSEA come from the germline V gene. This CDR3 has 14 amino acids. After removal of 2 bases from V and 0 bases from J, the junction contained 2 bases not matched to a gene. The CDR3 DNA is TGCAGCGTTGAAAACAGGGGGCTCTCCTACGAGCAGTACTTC. This codes for CSVENRGLSYEQYF.

The J gene is TRBJ1-2, the V gene TRBV4-1; 8 bases align to TRBD1. Germline-derived CDR1 and CDR2 are MGHRA and YSYEKL. The CDR3 is made up of 17 amino acids. J lost 6 bases, V lost 4 bases, and 16 bases had no gene match. CDR3 DNA: TGCGCCAGCAGCCTCGTTCTCGGTTCGGGCAGGGGGCATGGCTACACCTTC. The encoded protein is CASSLVLGSGRGHGYTF.

Turning to this clone: The sample carries other DNA sequences with the same CDR3. The CDR3 DNA reads TGTGCCAGCAGCTTAGGAGCGGGGGGGAACACTGAAGCTTTCTTT. Protein sequence: CASSLGAGGNTEAFF. This chain uses TRBV11-2 with TRBJ1-1, with a weak D call TRBD1 (5 bases). Germline V lookup: CDR1 SGHAT, CDR2 FQNNGV. V lost 1 base to trimming and J lost 1 base, with 10 bases between them. This CDR3 is built from 15 residues.

The rearrangement joins TRBV6-4 to TRBJ1-2, with no clear D. With 3 bases removed from V and 4 bases from J, the gap between germline ends came to 9 bases. Germline V gene lookup returns CDR1 MRHNA and CDR2 SNTAGT. This CDR3 has 13 residues. CDR3 nucleotide sequence: TGTGCCAGCAGTGAATGGGTTGGCTATGGCTACACCTTC. Protein: CASSEWVGYGYTF.

This clone was seen only a few times. V is TRBV9 and J is TRBJ2-1, with unresolved D. Trimming pared 0 bases from V and 9 bases from J, leaving 10 bases between. Germline assignment: CDR1 SGDLS and CDR2 YYNGEE. The CDR3 totals 13 residues. This CDR3 reads CASSVADTPEQFF. The CDR3 nucleotides are TGTGCCAGCAGCGTAGCGGATACCCCTGAGCAGTTCTTC.

This clone was counted a single time. The rearrangement links TRBV28 to TRBJ1-5; 9 bases are a match to TRBD1. Trimming removed 6 bases from V and 3 bases from J; junction bases left unmatched: 9. Germline lookup yields CDR1 MDHEN and CDR2 SYDVKM. This CDR3 is built from 16 residues. The CDR3 nucleotides are TGTGCCAGCAGACAACCTTGGACAGGGGACAATCAGCCCCAGCATTTT. It yields the protein CASRQPWTGDNQPQHF.

This clone was detected once. Here the CDR3 reads CASSQGLVTASTQYF. The CDR3 nucleotides read TGTGCCAGCAGCCAAGGGTTGGTGACAGCAAGTACGCAGTATTTT. The gene calls are TRBV14 and TRBJ2-3, with TRBD1 as a possible D gene (5 bases). Trimming shortened V by 1 base and J by 8 bases, and 16 bases separated the two germline ends. The germline V gene has CDR1 SGHDN and CDR2 FVKESK. The CDR3 totals 15 residues.